The clone carrying this TCR beta chain showed up just a few times. Antigen: not known. This specimen belongs to a study of identical twins. The CDR3 sequence is 13 residues long. The V and J ends lost 8 bases and 9 bases respectively, with 14 bases between them. Germline values: CDR1 SGHDN, CDR2 FVKESK. General observations from the study: Rather than following the same donors, the conclusions depended on cross-sectional statistical analysis. Alpha sequences out of frame and shared by twins had excess low generation probability.

A universal primer site was incorporated via template switching, and the cDNA contained unique molecular identifiers. MiXCR, applied by TCRdb to the 5' RACE reads, yields one record per CDR3 protein. The sample carries some 1,600,000 distinct CDR3 sequences, under 35% recorded once. The chain couples TRBV14 to TRBJ1-6, with D possibly being TRBD1 (6 bases). The sequence was obtained from a newborn girl in good health. The specimen sequenced was cord blood. CDR3 DNA: TGTGCCAGCTCCAGACAGGCAATTTCACCCCTCCACTTT. Its protein product is CASSRQAISPLHF.